Below, 14 T cell receptor beta chains from the same sample are listed, as sequenced in a study of cytotoxic CD8 clonotypes in ibrutinib-treated CLL (dated by TCRdb to the early 2020s). The label giving this sample's time point can be read as: 12 months on ibrutinib. The library was prepared using the immunoSEQ multiplex PCR assay. The table comes from immuneACCESS by way of TCRdb, which keeps in-frame sequences with V and J called. Part of the clones is missing from these tables; in studies checked, under half for an unresolved V gene and the rest for unknown reasons. The sample includes about 50,000 clones, with roughly 70% observed a single time. Of the sample, 35% to 55% is held by the ten largest clones. Sequencing used PBMCs, obtained after 12 months of ibrutinib treatment. These receptors all come from a human donor with chronic lymphocytic leukemia.

The V and J genes are TRBV6-5 and TRBJ2-2, with TRBD2 as a possible D gene (5 bases). The V end lost 6 bases, the J end lost 5 bases, and 7 bases lay between the germline ends. CDR1 is MNHEY, CDR2 SVGAGI, per germline. This CDR3 is 12 amino acids long. CDR3 protein: CASSWRTGELFF. The CDR3 DNA sequence: TGTGCCAGCAGCTGGAGGACCGGGGAGCTGTTTTTT.

The chain recombines TRBV7-9 with TRBJ1-1, with TRBD1 as a possible D gene (5 bases). Germline lookup yields CDR1 SEHNR and CDR2 FQNEAQ (reference sequence). CDR3 length: 14 residues. The V end was cut by 1 base, the J end by 6 bases, with 12 bases between. Here the CDR3 DNA reads TGTGCCAGCAGCTTAGGATCACAGGTCGCTGAAGCTTTCTTT. Amino acid sequence: CASSLGSQVAEAFF.

The V gene is TRBV20-1, the J gene TRBJ2-1; D not certain. The germline V gene has CDR1 DFQATT and CDR2 SNEGSKA (reference sequence). Trimming cost V 2 bases and J 8 bases, with 7 bases left between them. This CDR3 is built from 11 residues. The CDR3 here is CSARTVHEQFF. The DNA for the CDR3 is TGCAGTGCTAGAACTGTCCATGAGCAGTTCTTC.

The chain joins TRBV9 to TRBJ2-1; maybe TRBD2 (6 bases). The CDR3 consists of 21 residues. Germline V CDR1 and CDR2: SGDLS, YYNGEE. V lost 3 bases, J lost 5 bases, and 33 bases lay in between. CDR3 protein: CASSARFSSGVGGRFHNEQFF. DNA for the CDR3: TGTGCCAGCAGCGCTCGATTCTCCTCGGGAGTCGGAGGCCGGTTTCACAATGAGCAGTTCTTC.

This chain uses TRBV6-5 with TRBJ1-2; unclear D gene. Trimming pared 2 bases from V and 7 bases from J, leaving 14 bases between. Germline V gene sequence: CDR1 MNHEY, CDR2 SVGAGI. This CDR3 has 14 amino acids. The CDR3 DNA reads TGTGCCAGCAGTTACGGTCGGCAGGCCCGTGGCTACACCTTC. Amino acid sequence: CASSYGRQARGYTF.

The chain employs TRBV5-4 and TRBJ2-3; the D is unclear. Per germline, CDR1 SGHNT and CDR2 YYREEE (reference sequence). The CDR3 length is 12 residues. The ends were cut back, 4 bases at V and 6 bases at J, with 9 bases in the middle. Here the CDR3 reads CASSPESDTQYF. CDR3 bases: TGTGCCAGCAGCCCGGAGTCGGATACGCAGTATTTT.

The CDR3 nucleotides read TGTGCCTGTCTGGGCAGGGAAAGCTACGAGCAGTACTTC. Encoded protein: CACLGRESYEQYF. The J gene is TRBJ2-7, the V gene TRBV30; weak D call: TRBD1 (5 bases). V lost 6 bases and J 3 bases, leaving 15 bases between the germline ends. CDR1 is GTSNPN and CDR2 is SVGIG in the germline V gene (reference sequence). The CDR3 runs 13 residues.

This clone was observed once. This rearrangement joins TRBV6-5 to TRBJ1-1, with a possible D match to TRBD1 (5 bases). Germline V gene data show CDR1 as MNHEY and CDR2 as SVGAGI. This CDR3 is built from 13 residues. Trimming removed 6 bases at V and 5 bases at J, with 13 bases between. The CDR3 DNA sequence: TGTGCCAGCAGCCTCGGGGGGGGTACTGAAGCTTTCTTT. It yields the protein CASSLGGGTEAFF.

This chain connects TRBV11-2 to TRBJ1-4, with a tentative D call TRBD1 (6 bases). This CDR3 contains 15 residues. Between the trimmed V and J ends, which lost 1 base and 7 bases, there was a span of 13 bases. The V gene's germline CDR1 is SGHAT and CDR2 FQNNGV. The CDR3 region has the DNA TGTGCCAGCAGCTTAGCGGCAGGGGTTGGTGAAAAACTGTTTTTT. Protein product: CASSLAAGVGEKLFF.

This clone was seen only a few times. The chain is built from TRBV6-5 and TRBJ1-2; D unresolved. Germline V gene sequence: CDR1 MNHEY, CDR2 SVGAGI. The CDR3 length is 13 residues. V lost 6 bases and J lost 2, with 10 bases in between. CDR3: CASRNTVNYGYTF. The CDR3 DNA sequence: TGTGCCAGCAGAAATACAGTGAACTATGGCTACACCTTC.

This chain links TRBV21-1 with TRBJ1-5. TRBV21-1 is flagged as a pseudogene. This CDR3 contains 18 residues. CDR3 region: CASSKKSLHYKSNQPQHF. The CDR3 coding sequence is TGTGCCAGCAGCAAGAAGTCCCTGCATTACAAGAGTAATCAGCCCCAGCATTTT.

The chain combines TRBV7-8 with TRBJ2-7; D gene unclear. The CDR3 length is 14 residues. Germline V gene sequence: CDR1 SGHVS, CDR2 FQNEAQ. Trimming cost V 0 bases and J 3 bases, with 9 bases left between them. The CDR3 here is CASSLAGSNYEQYF. CDR3 sequence (DNA): TGTGCCAGCAGCTTAGCGGGCAGCAACTACGAGCAGTACTTC.

This chain uses TRBV2 with TRBJ2-1; tentatively, D is TRBD2 (5 bases). The germline V gene has CDR1 SNHLY and CDR2 FYNNEI. V lost 6 bases to trimming and J lost 0 bases, with 12 bases between them. The CDR3 covers 15 residues. The CDR3 bases are TGTGCCAGCAGGACGGAGCGGAGCTCCTACAATGAGCAGTTCTTC. This sequence encodes CASRTERSSYNEQFF.

V is TRBV18 and J is TRBJ2-1, with a weak D call TRBD1 (5 bases). Germline lookup yields CDR1 KGHSH and CDR2 LQKENI. The CDR3 length is 13 residues. Trimming pared 2 bases from V and 8 bases from J, leaving 10 bases between. DNA for the CDR3: TGTGCCAGCTCACCAGGGGCCGTGGATGAGCAGTTCTTC. It translates to CASSPGAVDEQFF.